Following are 8 T cell receptor beta chains from one sample sequenced in a study of T-cell reconstitution after alpha-beta-depleted transplantation in children. Researchers prepared the TCRbeta library using unique molecular identifiers, the study reports. Each CDR3 protein gets one entry after TCRdb re-called the PCR reads with MiXCR. The sample yields hundreds of thousands of distinct CDR3 sequences, 13% seen once. The source material was PBMCs, mostly from graft donor cells, sampled 360 days after TCRalphabeta/CD19-depleted stem cell transplant. The receptors were sampled from a male patient aged 10 to 17 who had a stem cell transplant for acute myeloid leukemia, so the T cells may come from the graft donor.

This chain joins TRBV20-1 and TRBJ2-7; D is undetermined. This CDR3 is 15 amino acids long. With 3 bases removed from V and 1 base from J, the gap between germline ends came to 16 bases. Germline CDR1 is DFQATT and CDR2 is SNEGSKA (reference sequence). The CDR3 loop is CSASPLRSVSYEQYF. CDR3 DNA: TGCAGTGCTAGCCCCCTTAGGAGCGTTTCCTACGAGCAGTACTTC.

This chain uses TRBV29-1 with TRBJ1-1; 7 bases align to TRBD1. V gave up 7 bases and J gave up 0 bases; unmatched junction bases: 5. The CDR3 contains 13 residues. The germline CDR1 and CDR2 sequences are SQVTM and ANQGSEA. CDR3 in DNA: TGCAGCGCCTCGACAGGGCTGAACACTGAAGCTTTCTTT. The encoded protein is CSASTGLNTEAFF.

The V gene is TRBV4-2, the J gene TRBJ2-1; 7 nucleotides line up with TRBD2. CDR1 and CDR2 from the germline V gene are LGHNA and YNFKEQ. The CDR3 consists of 16 residues. V lost 2 bases to trimming and J lost 3 bases; unmatched junction nucleotides: 7. CDR3 residues: CASSQPRDYLYNEQFF. The CDR3 nucleotides are TGTGCCAGCAGCCAACCTCGGGACTACCTCTACAATGAGCAGTTCTTC.

In this sample, this clonotype turned up a few times. The DNA of the CDR3 is TGTGCCAGCAGTAATTCTAGCGGAGGCACAGATACGCAGTATTTT. It is translated as CASSNSSGGTDTQYF. The gene calls are TRBV28 and TRBJ2-3; TRBD2 aligns across 7 bases. The CDR3 extends over 15 amino acids. CDR1 and CDR2 (germline): MDHEN, SYDVKM. The J segment lost 1 base and the V segment lost 5 bases, leaving 6 bases of the junction unmatched. Full variable domain (remainder filled in from reference TRBV28 and TRBJ2-3): DVKVTQSSRYLVKRTGEKVFLECVQDMDHENMFWYRQDPGLGLRLIYFSYDVKMKEKGDIPEGYSVSREKKERFSLILESASTNQTSMYLCASSNSSGGTDTQYFGPGTRLTVL.

This clonotype was counted between two and nine times. The chain uses TRBV20-1 and TRBJ2-3, with 7 bases that match TRBD2. The V gene's germline CDR1 is DFQATT and CDR2 SNEGSKA (reference sequence). This CDR3 has 11 residues. CDR3 DNA: TGCACCGGGACTAACACAGATACGCAGTATTTT. The encoded protein is CTGTNTDTQYF.

This clonotype was seen many times. J is TRBJ2-1 and V is TRBV5-1; TRBD1 aligns across 10 bases. V was pared by 3 bases and J by 4 bases, with 7 bases of the junction left unmatched. The CDR3 extends over 16 amino acids. Germline assignment: CDR1 SGHRS and CDR2 YFSETQ. CDR3 DNA sequence: TGCGCCAGCAGCTCATCCGGGACAGGGGCATACAATGAGCAGTTCTTC. Translating gives CASSSSGTGAYNEQFF. Complete variable domain (other parts from reference TRBV5-1 and TRBJ2-1): KAGVTQTPRYLIKTRGQQVTLSCSPISGHRSVSWYQQTPGQGLQFLFEYFSETQRNKGNFPGRFSGRQFSNSRSEMNVSTLELGDSALYLCASSSSGTGAYNEQFFGPGTRLTVL.

This clonotype was counted only a few times. This chain connects TRBV7-8 to TRBJ2-7; 8 bases line up with TRBD1. The V segment lost 4 bases and the J segment 7 bases; nucleotides outside the gene matches: 6. Germline V lookup: CDR1 SGHVS, CDR2 FQNEAQ. The CDR3 sequence is 13 residues long. In DNA, the CDR3 is TGTGCCAGCAGCTCAAGGACAGGGTCGGAGCAGTACTTC. This translates into CASSSRTGSEQYF.

This clonotype has just a few counts. This chain joins TRBV11-2 and TRBJ1-2; TRBD1 is a possible D gene (5 bases). The CDR3 covers 15 residues. Germline lookup yields CDR1 SGHAT and CDR2 FQNNGV. V lost 1 base and J lost 0, with 9 bases in between. CDR3 sequence: CASSLATGPNYGYTF. The DNA for the CDR3 is TGTGCCAGCAGCTTAGCCACGGGACCTAACTATGGCTACACCTTC. Drawing the rest from reference TRBV11-2 and TRBJ1-2, the complete variable domain is EAGVAQSPRYKIIEKRQSVAFWCNPISGHATLYWYQQILGQGPKLLIQFQNNGVVDDSQLPKDRFSAERLKGVDSTLKIQPAKLEDSAVYLCASSLATGPNYGYTFGSGTRLTVV.